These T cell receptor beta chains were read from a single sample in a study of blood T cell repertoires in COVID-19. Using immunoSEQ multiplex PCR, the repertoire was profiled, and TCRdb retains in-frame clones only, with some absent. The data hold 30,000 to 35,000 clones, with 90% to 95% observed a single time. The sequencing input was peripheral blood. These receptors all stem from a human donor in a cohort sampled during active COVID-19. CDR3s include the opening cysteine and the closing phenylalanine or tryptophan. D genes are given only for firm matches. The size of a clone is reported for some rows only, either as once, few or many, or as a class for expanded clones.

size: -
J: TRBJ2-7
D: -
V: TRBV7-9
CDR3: CASSPGSPKGEQYF
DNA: TGTGCCAGCAGTCCGGGATCCCCTAAGGGCGAGCAGTACTTC

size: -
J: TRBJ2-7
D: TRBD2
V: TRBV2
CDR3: CASSEEASGTDEQYF
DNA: TGTGCCAGCAGTGAAGAGGCTAGCGGGACGGACGAGCAGTACTTC

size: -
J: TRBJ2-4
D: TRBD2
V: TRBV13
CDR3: CASSDVSGRALNIQYF
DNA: TGTGCCAGCAGCGACGTTAGCGGGAGGGCCCTGAACATTCAGTACTTC

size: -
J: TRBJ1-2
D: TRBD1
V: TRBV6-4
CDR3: CASSDGEGGSGYTF
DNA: TGTGCCAGCAGTGACGGCGAAGGGGGCTCTGGCTACACCTTC

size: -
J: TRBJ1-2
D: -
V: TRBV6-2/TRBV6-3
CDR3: CASSYSGRVGGYTF
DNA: TGTGCCAGCAGTTACTCGGGCAGGGTCGGTGGCTACACCTTC

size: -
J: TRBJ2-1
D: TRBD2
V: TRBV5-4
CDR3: CASSLRLAGVPEQFF
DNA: TGTGCCAGCAGCTTGAGACTAGCGGGAGTTCCTGAGCAGTTCTTC

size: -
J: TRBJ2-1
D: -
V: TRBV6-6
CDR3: CASSYPGGTSDEQFF
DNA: TGTGCCAGCAGTTACCCCGGGGGTACTTCGGATGAGCAGTTCTTC

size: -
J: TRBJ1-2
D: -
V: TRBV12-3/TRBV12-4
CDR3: CASTQNWGYTF
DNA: TGTGCCAGCACTCAAAACTGGGGCTACACCTTC

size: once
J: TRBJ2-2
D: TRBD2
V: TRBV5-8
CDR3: CASSGGTTLTGELFF
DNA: TGTGCCAGCAGCGGGGGGACTACCCTCACCGGGGAGCTGTTTTTT

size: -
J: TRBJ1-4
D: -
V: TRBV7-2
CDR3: CASSADRETNEKLFF
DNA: TGTGCCAGCAGCGCAGACAGAGAAACTAATGAAAAACTGTTTTTT

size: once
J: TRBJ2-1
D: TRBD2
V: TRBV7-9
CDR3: CASRPGTTTYNEQFF
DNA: TGTGCCAGCAGACCCGGGACTACCACCTACAATGAGCAGTTCTTC

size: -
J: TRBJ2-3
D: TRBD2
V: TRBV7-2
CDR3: CASSGTSGRQTDTQYF
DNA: TGTGCCAGCAGCGGGACTAGCGGGAGGCAGACAGATACGCAGTATTTT

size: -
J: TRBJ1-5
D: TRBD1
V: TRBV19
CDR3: CASSSRGHGQPQHF
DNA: TGTGCCAGTAGTTCCAGGGGGCATGGTCAGCCCCAGCATTTT

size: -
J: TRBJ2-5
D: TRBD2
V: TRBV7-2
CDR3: CASSLVGGSFGETQYF
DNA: TGTGCCAGCAGCTTAGTTGGCGGGAGCTTCGGGGAGACCCAGTACTTC

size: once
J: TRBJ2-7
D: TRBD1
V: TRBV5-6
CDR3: CASSSRDRALSYEQYF
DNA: TGTGCCAGCAGTTCCCGGGACAGGGCTTTGTCATACGAGCAGTACTTC

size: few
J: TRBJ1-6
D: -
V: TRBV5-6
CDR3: CASRARNQGSNSPLHF
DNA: TGTGCCAGCAGGGCGAGGAATCAAGGCTCCAATTCACCCCTCCACTTT

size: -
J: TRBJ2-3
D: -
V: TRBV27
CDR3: CASRPTGEDTQYF
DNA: TGTGCCAGCAGACCCACGGGGGAAGATACGCAGTATTTT

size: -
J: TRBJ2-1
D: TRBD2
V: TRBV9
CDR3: CASSVSGSTDNEQFF
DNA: TGTGCCAGCAGCGTTAGCGGGAGCACGGACAATGAGCAGTTCTTC

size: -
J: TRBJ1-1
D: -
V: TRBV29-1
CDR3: CSVVTRIEAFF
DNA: TGCAGCGTTGTTACGAGAATTGAAGCTTTCTTT

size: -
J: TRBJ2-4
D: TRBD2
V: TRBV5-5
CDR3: CASSTPGLAGEGAKNIQYF
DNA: TGTGCCAGCAGCACCCCGGGACTAGCGGGAGAAGGGGCCAAAAACATTCAGTACTTC

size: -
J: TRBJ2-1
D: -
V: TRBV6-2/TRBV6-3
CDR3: CASSYRGWYNEQFF
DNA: TGTGCCAGCAGTTACCGCGGATGGTACAATGAGCAGTTCTTC

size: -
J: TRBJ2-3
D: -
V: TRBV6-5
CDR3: CATGESGGLYTQYF
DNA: TGTGCCACCGGAGAGAGCGGAGGTTTATATACGCAGTATTTT

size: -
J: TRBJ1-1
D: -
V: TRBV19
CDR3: CASSTTRELNTEAFF
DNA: TGTGCCAGTAGTACCACCCGGGAGTTGAACACTGAAGCTTTCTTT

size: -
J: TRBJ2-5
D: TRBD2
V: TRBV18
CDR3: CASSPLVTSGSETQYF
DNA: TGTGCCAGCTCACCATTGGTGACTAGCGGGAGCGAGACCCAGTACTTC

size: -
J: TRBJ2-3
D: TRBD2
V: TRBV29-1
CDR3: CSAPGGVLKDTQYF
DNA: TGCAGCGCCCCGGGAGGTGTTCTGAAAGATACGCAGTATTTT

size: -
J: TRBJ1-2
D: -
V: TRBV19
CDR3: CASSTGSAYGYTF
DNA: TGTGCCAGTAGTACTGGTAGTGCCTATGGCTACACCTTC

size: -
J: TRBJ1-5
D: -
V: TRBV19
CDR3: CASSMQGNQPQHF
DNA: TGTGCCAGTAGTATGCAGGGCAATCAGCCCCAGCATTTT

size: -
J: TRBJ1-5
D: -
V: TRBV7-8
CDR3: CASSFGGTQPQHF
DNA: TGTGCCAGCAGCTTCGGAGGAACTCAGCCCCAGCATTTT

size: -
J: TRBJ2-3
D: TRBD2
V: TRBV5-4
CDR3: CASSVGGAGGPNRDTQYF
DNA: TGTGCCAGCAGCGTGGGAGGAGCGGGAGGGCCAAATAGGGATACGCAGTATTTT

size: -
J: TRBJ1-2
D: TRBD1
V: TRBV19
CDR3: CASTMGQGLPGYTF
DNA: TGTGCCAGTACTATGGGACAGGGATTGCCTGGCTACACCTTC

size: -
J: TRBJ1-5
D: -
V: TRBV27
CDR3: CASSLGGGNQPQHF
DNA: TGTGCCAGCAGTTTGGGGGGGGGAAATCAGCCCCAGCATTTT

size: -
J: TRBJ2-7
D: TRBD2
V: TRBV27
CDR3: CASRESGGYEQYF
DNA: TGTGCCAGCAGGGAAAGCGGGGGCTACGAGCAGTACTTC

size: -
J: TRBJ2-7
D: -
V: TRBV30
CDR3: CAWTPLGDSYEQYF
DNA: TGTGCCTGGACCCCCCTCGGAGATTCCTACGAGCAGTACTTC

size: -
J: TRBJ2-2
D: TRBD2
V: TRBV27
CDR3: CASSLGGTSPGELFF
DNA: TGTGCCAGCAGTTTAGGCGGGACTAGCCCCGGGGAGCTGTTTTTT

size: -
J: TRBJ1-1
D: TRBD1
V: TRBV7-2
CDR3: CASSLTGGGGEAFF
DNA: TGTGCCAGCAGTCTAACAGGGGGCGGAGGTGAAGCTTTCTTT

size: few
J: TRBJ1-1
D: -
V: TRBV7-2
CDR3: CASSVDRRSEAFF
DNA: TGTGCCAGCAGCGTGGACAGACGAAGTGAAGCTTTCTTT

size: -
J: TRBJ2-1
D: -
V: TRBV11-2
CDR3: CASSFSSGAYNEQFF
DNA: TGTGCCAGCAGCTTCTCGTCGGGGGCCTACAATGAGCAGTTCTTC

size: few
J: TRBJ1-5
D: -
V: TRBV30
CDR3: CAWSATLAGFGQPQHF
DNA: TGTGCCTGGAGTGCGACATTGGCAGGGTTCGGCCAGCCCCAGCATTTT

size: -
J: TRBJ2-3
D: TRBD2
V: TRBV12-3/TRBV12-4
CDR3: CASSPAVAGFYF
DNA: TGTGCCAGCAGTCCAGCGGTAGCGGGCTTTTATTTT

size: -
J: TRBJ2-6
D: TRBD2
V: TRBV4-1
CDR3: CASSQDGRLAGSGANVLTF
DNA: TGCGCCAGCAGCCAAGATGGCCGGCTAGCGGGCTCTGGGGCCAACGTCCTGACTTTC

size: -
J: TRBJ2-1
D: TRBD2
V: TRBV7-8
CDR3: CASSLTSGEYNEQFF
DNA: TGTGCCAGCAGCTTAACTAGCGGGGAATACAATGAGCAGTTCTTC

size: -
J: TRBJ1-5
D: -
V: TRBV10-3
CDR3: CAISESRAHRGNQPQHF
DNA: TGTGCCATCAGTGAGTCGAGGGCCCACAGGGGCAATCAGCCCCAGCATTTT